This record concerns one T cell receptor beta chain sequence. This clone's antigen is unknown. No base quality information exists; no much larger clone differs at one position. The CDR3 numbers 15 residues from cysteine through phenylalanine. The sequence is cut down to CDR3 DNA, 45 bases in frame from base 1. The junction shows trimming of 5 bases on V and 7 bases on J, and the gene matches do not reach 13 bases of it. The germline V gene specifies SGHTA as CDR1 and FQGNSA as CDR2. These data come from a study of control samples from healthy donors and cancer patients (dated by TCRdb to 2018 to 2020). Libraries came from the immunoSEQ multiplex PCR assay. TCRdb limited this immuneACCESS table to in-frame rearrangements with V and J called. A share of clones is missing; checked studies link under half to unresolved V genes, and the rest is unexplained. This sample lists fewer than 200,000 clones; roughly 89% were detected once. The ten largest clones add up to 1.1% to 1.5% of the sample.

The material sequenced was blood. The TCR was taken from a woman aged 45 to 65 in good health. The rearrangement combines TRBV7-2 with TRBJ1-2; 7 central nucleotides agree with TRBD1. The DNA reads as follows: TGTGCCAGCAGCCAAATGGGACAGCCACCCTCTGGCTACACCTTC. Its protein is CASSQMGQPPSGYTF. With the rest looked up from the reference TRBV7-2 and TRBJ1-2 genes rather than sequenced, the full variable domain is GAGVSQSPSNKVTEKGKDVELRCDPISGHTALYWYRQSLGQGLEFLIYFQGNSAPDKSGLPSDRFSAERTGGSVSTLTIQRTQQEDSAVYLCASSQMGQPPSGYTFGSGTRLTVV.